The 25 T cell receptor beta chains below were found in one sample sequenced in a study of long-term antiretroviral therapy in people with HIV. The assay used was immunoSEQ (version v3.0), run at survey level. The repertoire was sequenced with immunoSEQ multiplex PCR; TCRdb's copy has only in-frame clones and lacks some. The sample holds about 18,000 clones, 95% seen once. Sequenced here: unsorted PBMCs, sampled approximately 11 years after starting antiretroviral therapy. The receptors originated from a man in his thirties or forties with HIV.

This chain joins TRBV19 and TRBJ2-5, with D perhaps matching TRBD1 or TRBD2 (5 bases each). This CDR3 is built from 13 residues. Germline V gene lookup returns CDR1 LNHDA and CDR2 SQIVND (reference sequence). Trimming shortened V by 8 bases and J by 2 bases, and 12 bases separated the two germline ends. The DNA of the CDR3 is TGTGCCAGTCGGGACGCAACACAAGAGACCCAGTACTTC. This translates into CASRDATQETQYF.

The J gene is TRBJ2-7, the V gene TRBV10-3; D might be TRBD1 or TRBD2, each matching 6 bases. V lost 2 bases and J lost 0, with 14 bases in between. The CDR3 runs 16 residues. Germline CDR1 ENHRY, CDR2 SYGVKD. The CDR3 DNA follows: TGTGCCATCAGTGAGATCGGGGGCGTCTCCTCCTACGAGCAGTACGTC. Its protein is CAISEIGGVSSYEQYV.

The V and J genes are TRBV30 and TRBJ2-3; perhaps TRBD1 as D (6 bases). From germline, CDR1 is GTSNPN and CDR2 SVGIG (reference sequence). Trimming stripped 3 bases from V and 6 bases from J, with 28 bases between. The CDR3 is made up of 18 amino acids. The DNA for the CDR3 is TGTGCCTGGAGAGGGGAACGAGAGTGGGTAGGGGGTAGGGATACGCAGTATTTT. It translates to CAWRGEREWVGGRDTQYF.

The rearrangement uses TRBV11-3 and TRBJ2-1; tentatively, D is TRBD1 or TRBD2 (5 bases each). The CDR3 totals 13 residues. V shed 8 bases and J shed 7 bases, with 15 bases lying between them. Germline lookup yields CDR1 SGHNT and CDR2 YENEEA. CDR3 DNA sequence: TGTGCCAGCGGTGAGGAATGGGGGAATGAGCAGTTCTTC. It is translated as CASGEEWGNEQFF.

This sequence joins TRBV19 and TRBJ1-2; D gene uncertain. Germline V gene lookup returns CDR1 LNHDA and CDR2 SQIVND (reference sequence). With 8 bases removed from V and 4 bases from J, the gap between germline ends came to 23 bases. The CDR3 sequence is 16 residues long. For the CDR3, the DNA is TGTGCCAGTCTAGAACTCTCAGACAAATTCCCCTATGGCTACACCTTC. Its protein is CASLELSDKFPYGYTF.

The rearrangement links TRBV19 to TRBJ2-5; the match to TRBD1 covers 8 bases. Trimming took 8 bases from V and 0 from J; bases not matched to a gene: 5. The CDR3 runs 14 residues. Germline-derived CDR1 and CDR2 are LNHDA and SQIVND (reference sequence). CDR3 nucleotides: TGTGCCAGTCGGGACAGGTCGTACCAAGAGACCCAGTACTTC. As protein: CASRDRSYQETQYF.

The chain recombines TRBV6-5 with TRBJ2-3; D unclear. CDR1 and CDR2 (germline): MNHEY, SVGAGI. Trimming removed 0 bases at V and 4 bases at J, with 8 bases between. The CDR3 extends over 14 amino acids. CDR3 bases: TGTGCCAGCAGTTACTCGATTCTTCCAGATACGCAGTATTTT. This sequence encodes CASSYSILPDTQYF.

This chain joins TRBV7-8 and TRBJ2-7; TRBD1 or TRBD2 may be the D gene (5 bases each). V lost 3 bases and J lost 2, with 8 bases in between. CDR3 length: 13 residues. From germline, CDR1 is SGHVS and CDR2 FQNEAQ. The CDR3 region has the DNA TGTGCCAGCAGCTTGACGGGACCCTACGAGCAGTACGTC. It specifies CASSLTGPYEQYV.

V is TRBV5-6 and J is TRBJ2-2, with D possibly being TRBD1 (5 bases). Germline V gene data show CDR1 as SGHDT and CDR2 as YYEEEE. V was pared by 4 bases and J by 5 bases, with 15 bases between. The CDR3 is 15 residues long. The DNA of the CDR3 is TGTGCCAGCAGCCCAGGGCAGGCCGTAACCGGGGAGCTGTTTTTT. Protein product: CASSPGQAVTGELFF.

The V gene is TRBV6-1, the J gene TRBJ1-5; no definite D call. V lost 6 bases, J lost 3 bases, and 9 bases lay in between. Germline V lookup: CDR1 MNHNS, CDR2 SASEGT. The CDR3 has 13 amino acids. CDR3 sequence (DNA): TGTGCCAGCAGCGAATATACCAATCAGCCCCAGCATTTT. It translates to CASSEYTNQPQHF.

The chain is built from TRBV11-2 and TRBJ1-2, with TRBD1 as a possible D gene (5 bases). This CDR3 region has 14 residues. Per germline, CDR1 SGHAT and CDR2 FQNNGV. Trimming cost V 1 base and J 4 bases, with 10 bases left between them. The CDR3 nucleotides are TGTGCCAGCAGCTTAGTAAGTGGGGCCTATGGCTACACCTTC. Its protein product is CASSLVSGAYGYTF. Using reference TRBV11-2 and TRBJ1-2 for the parts outside the CDR3, the full variable domain is EAGVAQSPRYKIIEKRQSVAFWCNPISGHATLYWYQQILGQGPKLLIQFQNNGVVDDSQLPKDRFSAERLKGVDSTLKIQPAKLEDSAVYLCASSLVSGAYGYTFGSGTRLTVV.

The chain links TRBV19 to TRBJ2-2; D tentatively reads TRBD1 or TRBD2 (6 bases each). Trimming left V 5 bases short and J 6 bases short, with 19 bases between. This CDR3 spans 16 amino acids. CDR1 is LNHDA and CDR2 is SQIVND in the germline V gene (reference sequence). The CDR3: CASSDRGRSVSGELFF. In DNA form, the CDR3 reads TGTGCCAGTAGTGATCGGGGGCGGTCGGTATCCGGGGAGCTGTTTTTT.

V usage is TRBV6-1 and J usage is TRBJ2-3; 13 bases map to TRBD2. Trimming removed 7 bases from V and 2 bases from J; junction bases left unmatched: 3. CDR3 length: 15 residues. Germline CDR1 MNHNS, CDR2 SASEGT. The CDR3 is CASKGLAGATDTQYF. The DNA for the CDR3 is TGTGCCAGCAAAGGACTAGCGGGGGCCACAGATACGCAGTATTTT.

The rearrangement joins TRBV7-8 to TRBJ1-5; 8 nucleotides match TRBD1. Germline V gene lookup returns CDR1 SGHVS and CDR2 FQNEAQ. Trimming removed 1 base from V and 0 bases from J; junction bases left unmatched: 8. The CDR3 spans 18 residues. The CDR3 DNA reads TGTGCCAGCAGCTTAGAGGTCGGGACAGGTTATAGCAATCAGCCCCAGCATTTT. Its protein is CASSLEVGTGYSNQPQHF.

The CDR3 loop is CASSPLDRKAVNEQFF. As DNA, the CDR3 is TGTGCCAGCAGCCCTTTGGACAGGAAGGCGGTCAATGAGCAGTTCTTC. V gene TRBV7-6 combines with J gene TRBJ2-1, with 7 bases identical to TRBD1. The CDR3 extends over 16 amino acids. The germline gives CDR1 SGHVS, CDR2 FNYEAQ. The V segment lost 5 bases and the J segment 6 bases; nucleotides outside the gene matches: 13.

In the case of this clone: Other nucleotide sequences in the sample specify the same CDR3. This chain connects TRBV28 to TRBJ1-4; no clear D gene. Germline V gives CDR1 MDHEN, CDR2 SYDVKM. V lost 3 bases and J lost 0, with 5 bases in between. The CDR3 is 14 residues long. The CDR3 DNA sequence: TGTGCCAGCAGTTTTGGGGCAACTAATGAAAAACTGTTTTTT. Translating it yields CASSFGATNEKLFF.

The V gene is TRBV19, the J gene TRBJ1-2, with D perhaps matching TRBD1 (5 bases). V was clipped by 6 bases and J by 2 bases, with 10 bases between them. CDR1 and CDR2 from the germline V gene are LNHDA and SQIVND (reference sequence). CDR3 size: 13 residues. The CDR3 sequence is CASRGGRNYGYTF. The CDR3 DNA is TGTGCCAGTAGGGGGGGGAGGAACTATGGCTACACCTTC.

The chain combines TRBV4-2 with TRBJ2-5; TRBD2 matches at 15 bases. Germline V gene lookup returns CDR1 LGHNA and CDR2 YNFKEQ. The CDR3 length is 19 residues. The junction had 12 bases not matched to a gene; V was cut back by 2 bases and J by 5 bases. CDR3 protein: CASSQNLGLAGGWGETQYF. CDR3 DNA: TGTGCCAGCAGCCAAAACCTGGGACTAGCGGGGGGATGGGGGGAGACCCAGTACTTC.

This chain joins TRBV2 and TRBJ1-4; D remains ambiguous. Trimming left V 4 bases short and J 7 bases short, with 19 bases between. The germline V gene encodes CDR1 SNHLY and CDR2 FYNNEI. This CDR3 spans 16 amino acids. The CDR3 DNA reads as TGTGCCAGCAGTGCGAGAAGGGCCCTAGCAGGTGAAAAACTGTTTTTT. Its protein is CASSARRALAGEKLFF.

V usage is TRBV7-3 and J usage is TRBJ1-5; D not resolved. Germline values: CDR1 SGHTA, CDR2 FQGTGA. Trimming took 1 base from V and 5 from J, leaving 6 bases between them. The CDR3 has 13 amino acids. The CDR3 loop is CASSLSADQPQHF. As DNA, the CDR3 is TGTGCCAGCAGCTTAAGTGCAGATCAGCCCCAGCATTTT.

V and J are TRBV2 and TRBJ1-4, with 7 nucleotides matching TRBD1. Germline assignment: CDR1 SNHLY and CDR2 FYNNEI. CDR3 length: 15 residues. V lost 7 bases and J lost 8; bases outside the gene matches: 13. CDR3 region: CASTRIQGIEEKLFF. The CDR3 DNA reads TGTGCCAGCACCAGAATACAGGGGATAGAGGAAAAACTGTTTTTT.

The chain recombines TRBV6-5 with TRBJ2-5; D not certain. The CDR3 runs 13 residues. Per germline, CDR1 MNHEY and CDR2 SVGAGI. V dropped 2 bases and J dropped 5 bases, with 9 bases sitting between them. CDR3 region: CASSYDPTETQYF. The DNA for the CDR3 is TGTGCCAGCAGTTACGACCCCACGGAGACCCAGTACTTC.

The chain links TRBV28 to TRBJ2-3, with TRBD2 identical over 12 bases. CDR3 size: 17 residues. J gave up 2 bases and V 2 bases, and 5 bases lay outside the gene matches. CDR1 is MDHEN, CDR2 SYDVKM, per germline. DNA for the CDR3: TGTGCCAGCAGTTTAATGACTAGCGGGGGCCCCACAGATACGCAGTATTTT. This gives the protein CASSLMTSGGPTDTQYF.

This rearrangement joins TRBV7-3 to TRBJ2-1; no reliable D call. The CDR3 contains 13 residues. The germline V gene has CDR1 SGHTA and CDR2 FQGTGA. Trimming cost V 2 bases and J 5 bases, with 7 bases left between them. CDR3: CASSLSRDNEQFF. DNA of the CDR3: TGTGCCAGCAGCTTATCCCGAGACAATGAGCAGTTCTTC.

The chain joins TRBV4-1 to TRBJ1-2; 8 nucleotides line up with TRBD1. Germline V gene data show CDR1 as MGHRA and CDR2 as YSYEKL. CDR3 length: 16 amino acids. The V gene end was trimmed by 1 base and the J gene end by 0 bases; junction bases not matched to a gene: 4. CDR3 coding DNA: TGCGCCAGCAGCCAAGTACGGACAGGGACTAACTATGGCTACACCTTC. It specifies CASSQVRTGTNYGYTF.